This T cell receptor beta chain was recovered during a study of blood T cell repertoires in COVID-19. Study summary: The study drew acute and convalescent COVID-19 samples from the United States, Italy and Spain. Sources were T cells, B-cell-depleted T cells, or PBMCs; the material itself was cDNA or gDNA.

This clone was observed once. The V gene's germline CDR1 is SGHTS and CDR2 YDEGEE. The germline V and J ends were trimmed by 3 bases and 8 bases, with 15 bases remaining between them. This CDR3 contains 15 residues. Original analysis: Reference gene primer amplification gave estimated nucleated cell counts. Repertoires were generated with immunoSEQ multiplex PCR, while TCRdb's copy carries only in-frame clones and drops some. That table gives V, J and clone size, and the DNA gave D and trimming. Of just under 85,000 clones listed, around 86% are singletons. The chain employs TRBV5-8 and TRBJ1-6, with a possible D match to TRBD1 (5 bases). The sample consisted of peripheral blood. The clonotype originates from a man older than 75 with active or convalescent COVID-19. The CDR3: CASSSRGGWYSPLHF. CDR3 nucleotide sequence: TGTGCCAGCAGCTCGCGGGGGGGGTGGTATTCACCCCTCCACTTT.